The sequence of this T cell receptor beta chain was determined in a study of human versus mouse CDR3 diversity and MHC coevolution. Across the whole study: immunoSEQ was reported to reach one in 200,000 T cells sensitivity.

Profiling relied on immunoSEQ multiplex PCR, and the TCRdb table lists in-frame clones only, not all of them. This table holds just under 60,000 clones, around 94% found once. In regard to this clone: The antigen is not known.

The study's findings and limits: iCHAO1 estimated the human TCR beta repertoire at around 1.5 million clonotypes.

Sequenced sample: naive CD4+ T cells from blood. Subset specified: CD45RO-negative CD62L-positive naive CD4 T cells. The source is a person between 55 and 69 years old in good health.

The CDR3 reads CASSDRNRGGLNTEAFF. CDR3 DNA sequence: TGTGCCAGCAGTGATAGAAATAGGGGGGGGCTAAACACTGAAGCTTTCTTT. This chain joins TRBV25-1 and TRBJ1-1, with D possibly being TRBD1 (6 bases). V gave up 3 bases and J gave up 2 bases, with 19 bases separating them. From germline, CDR1 is MGHDK and CDR2 SYGVNS. The CDR3 is 17 amino acids.